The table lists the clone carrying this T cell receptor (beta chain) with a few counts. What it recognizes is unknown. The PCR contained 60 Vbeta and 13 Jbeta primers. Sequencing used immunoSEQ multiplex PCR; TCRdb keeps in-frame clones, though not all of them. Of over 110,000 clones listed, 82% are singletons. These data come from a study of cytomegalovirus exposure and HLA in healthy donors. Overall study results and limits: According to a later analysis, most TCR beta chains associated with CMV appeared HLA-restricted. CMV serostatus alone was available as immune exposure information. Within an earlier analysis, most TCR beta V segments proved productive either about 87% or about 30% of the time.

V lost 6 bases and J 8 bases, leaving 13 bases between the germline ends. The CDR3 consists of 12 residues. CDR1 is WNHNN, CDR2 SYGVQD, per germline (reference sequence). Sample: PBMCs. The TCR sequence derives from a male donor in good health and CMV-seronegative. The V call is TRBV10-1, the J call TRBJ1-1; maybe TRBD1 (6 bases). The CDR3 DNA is TGCGCCAGCAGGTGGACAGAGGAAGAAGCTTTCTTT. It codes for CASRWTEEEAFF.